The 9 T cell receptor beta chains below come from one sample, sequenced in a study of shared clonotypes between healthy human individuals. Profiled with immunoSEQ multiplex PCR; TCRdb holds only in-frame clones, not every one. This sample carries over 400,000 clones, 70% to 85% of them seen once, and the ten largest clones take around 13%. The material sequenced was PBMCs. Receptors were obtained from a woman in her 40s in good health. Some clones in this sample may be carry-over from other donors' samples.

This clone was counted a few times. The rearrangement uses TRBV28 and TRBJ2-5, with 14 nucleotides matching TRBD2. Germline V lookup: CDR1 MDHEN, CDR2 SYDVKM. V trimming: 5 bases; J trimming: 6 bases; junction bases outside the gene matches: 8. The CDR3 spans 16 residues. CDR3 region: CASSRLAGGHMKTQYF. CDR3 DNA: TGTGCCAGCAGTCGACTAGCGGGAGGGCATATGAAGACCCAGTACTTC.

The chain joins TRBV7-9 to TRBJ1-1; a possible D gene is TRBD1 (5 bases). The CDR3 extends over 15 amino acids. The V gene's germline CDR1 is SEHNR and CDR2 FQNEAQ (reference sequence). Trimming removed 6 bases at V and 0 bases at J, with 14 bases between. The CDR3 loop reads CASSFKDTMNTEAFF. The CDR3 nucleotides read TGTGCCAGCAGTTTCAAGGACACAATGAACACTGAAGCTTTCTTT.

This clone occurred a few times. V and J are TRBV7-2 and TRBJ2-3; 7 positions match TRBD1. This CDR3 spans 16 amino acids. V lost 6 bases to trimming and J lost 0 bases; unmatched junction nucleotides: 9. Per germline, CDR1 SGHTA and CDR2 FQGNSA. CDR3 sequence (DNA): TGTGCCAGCAGTTTACAGGGGTCCACTAGCACAGATACGCAGTATTTT. Protein sequence: CASSLQGSTSTDTQYF. Drawing the rest from reference TRBV7-2 and TRBJ2-3, the complete variable domain is GAGVSQSPSNKVTEKGKDVELRCDPISGHTALYWYRQSLGQGLEFLIYFQGNSAPDKSGLPSDRFSAERTGGSVSTLTIQRTQQEDSAVYLCASSLQGSTSTDTQYFGPGTRLTVL.

The chain links TRBV28 to TRBJ1-4; the D gene is possibly TRBD1 (6 bases). The CDR3 spans 16 residues. Trimming took off 2 bases at V and 7 bases at J, with 17 bases between the two ends. CDR1 is MDHEN, CDR2 SYDVKM, per germline. The CDR3, as DNA: TGTGCCAGCAGTTTAGGGGGCCCTCCGGACCGTGAAAAACTGTTTTTT. It is translated as CASSLGGPPDREKLFF.

This chain connects TRBV6-6 to TRBJ2-1; TRBD2 matches at 10 bases. V lost 7 bases, J lost 1 base, and 4 bases stayed unmatched. Germline CDR1 is MNHNY and CDR2 is SVGAGI (reference sequence). CDR3 length: 15 amino acids. The CDR3 spells CASTSGRGSYNEQFF. CDR3 DNA: TGTGCCAGCACTAGCGGGAGAGGGTCCTACAATGAGCAGTTCTTC.

The chain uses TRBV5-1 and TRBJ2-7; D call uncertain. The V end lost 1 base, the J end lost 4 bases, and 12 bases lay between the germline ends. The CDR3 has 14 residues. Germline CDR1 and CDR2: SGHRS and YFSETQ. CDR3 residues: CASSLLGTGYEQYF. The CDR3 DNA is TGCGCCAGCAGCTTGCTGGGAACTGGTTACGAGCAGTACTTC.

The V and J genes are TRBV2 and TRBJ1-2, with 7 bases lining up with TRBD1. This CDR3 is 13 amino acids long. CDR1 and CDR2 from the germline V gene are SNHLY and FYNNEI. J was trimmed by 4 bases and V by 6 bases; bases with no gene match: 5. CDR3 sequence (DNA): TGTGCCAGCAGCCCCGACAGGGTCTATGGCTACACCTTC. Translation gives CASSPDRVYGYTF.

This chain links TRBV2 with TRBJ2-2; D is uncertain. This CDR3 spans 12 amino acids. Trimming removed 5 bases from V and 5 bases from J, with 6 bases in between. Germline CDR1 is SNHLY and CDR2 is FYNNEI. Written as DNA, the CDR3 is TGTGCCAGCAGTTGGGGAACCGGGGAGCTGTTTTTT. Its protein product is CASSWGTGELFF.

The chain combines TRBV7-9 with TRBJ2-5; TRBD2 matches 11 bases. The CDR3 runs 15 residues. J lost 9 bases, V lost 4 bases, and 10 bases had no gene match. CDR1 is SEHNR, CDR2 FQNEAQ, per germline (reference sequence). In DNA, the CDR3 is TGTGCCAGCAGCTCGACTAGCGGGGACCCCGGCGCCCAGTACTTC. This translates into CASSSTSGDPGAQYF.